These 26 T cell receptor beta chains share one sample of origin, sequenced in a study of blood T cell repertoires in COVID-19. Sequencing was performed with immunoSEQ multiplex PCR; in TCRdb, only in-frame clones are kept and a portion is missing. In the table there are about 240,000 clones, 85% to 90% of which are singletons. Specimen: peripheral blood. The receptors were gathered from a man aged 55 to 70 with acute or convalescent COVID-19.

The chain employs TRBV5-1 and TRBJ2-1; 10 bases map to TRBD1. The CDR3 runs to 15 residues. The J segment lost 9 bases and the V segment lost 4 bases, leaving 10 bases of the junction unmatched. Germline V gives CDR1 SGHRS, CDR2 YFSETQ. The CDR3 reads CASSQKPGTGVEQFF. In nucleotides, the CDR3 is TGCGCCAGCAGCCAAAAACCCGGGACAGGGGTTGAGCAGTTCTTC. Supplemented by reference TRBV5-1 and TRBJ2-1, the full variable domain reads KAGVTQTPRYLIKTRGQQVTLSCSPISGHRSVSWYQQTPGQGLQFLFEYFSETQRNKGNFPGRFSGRQFSNSRSEMNVSTLELGDSALYLCASSQKPGTGVEQFFGPGTRLTVL.

This clone was recorded once. The genes are TRBV27 and TRBJ1-5; possible D gene TRBD1, 6 bases. Trimming shortened V by 1 base and J by 3 bases, and 16 bases separated the two germline ends. This CDR3 has 17 amino acids. CDR1 MNHEY and CDR2 SMNVEV come from the germline V gene (reference sequence). The CDR3 bases are TGTGCCAGCAGTTTATTCTACCTTCAGGGGCTCAATCAGCCCCAGCATTTT. Translating gives CASSLFYLQGLNQPQHF.

The chain uses TRBV7-2 and TRBJ1-1; D is undetermined. V was pared by 1 base and J by 3 bases, with 12 bases between. This CDR3 region has 15 residues. The germline CDR1 and CDR2 sequences are SGHTA and FQGNSA. CDR3 in DNA: TGTGCCAGCAGCTTAGATTCAGGCCGGCACACTGAAGCTTTCTTT. It codes for CASSLDSGRHTEAFF.

The rearrangement links TRBV28 to TRBJ1-2; 7 positions agree with TRBD1. This CDR3 is built from 14 residues. Germline V lookup: CDR1 MDHEN, CDR2 SYDVKM. V lost 6 bases to trimming and J lost 8 bases; unmatched junction nucleotides: 12. The CDR3 loop is CASSLTGVKNGYTF. The CDR3 coding sequence is TGTGCCAGCAGCCTTACAGGGGTTAAGAACGGCTACACCTTC.

The V and J genes are TRBV7-9 and TRBJ1-4, with unresolved D. V dropped 3 bases and J dropped 2 bases, with 10 bases sitting between them. This CDR3 has 15 amino acids. Germline CDR1 is SEHNR and CDR2 is FQNEAQ (reference sequence). DNA of the CDR3: TGTGCCAGCAGCTTGCGCGACACCACTAATGAAAAACTGTTTTTT. Amino acid sequence: CASSLRDTTNEKLFF.

The chain recombines TRBV28 with TRBJ2-1, with 8 positions matching TRBD2. The CDR3 sequence is 22 residues long. The V gene end was trimmed by 6 bases and the J gene end by 3 bases; junction bases not matched to a gene: 28. CDR1 and CDR2 from the germline V gene are MDHEN and SYDVKM. CDR3 sequence (DNA): TGTGCCAGCAGGCCTAGGCAGAGGGGGGGGTATACCGGGAGGGTGGTCTACAATGAGCAGTTCTTC. Residues: CASRPRQRGGYTGRVVYNEQFF.

The rearrangement joins TRBV18 to TRBJ1-1; 7 bases agree with TRBD1. With 5 bases clipped from V and 4 bases from J, the junction kept 13 bases outside the gene matches. CDR1 KGHSH and CDR2 LQKENI come from the germline V gene. The CDR3 loop spans 16 amino acids. The CDR3 spells CASSANTGDPGTEAFF. CDR3 DNA: TGTGCCAGCTCAGCGAATACAGGGGACCCTGGCACTGAAGCTTTCTTT.

Only a few counts were recorded for this clone. The chain has TRBV3-1 (or the pseudogene TRBV3-2) and TRBJ1-5; D perhaps matches TRBD1 (6 bases). Per the germline V gene, CDR1 is LGHDT and CDR2 is YNNKEL (reference sequence). V dropped 1 base and J dropped 6 bases, with 10 bases sitting between them. The CDR3 sequence is 14 residues long. As DNA, the CDR3 is TGTGCCAGCAGCCAAGGTTACAGGGCTCAGCCCCAGCATTTT. It translates to CASSQGYRAQPQHF.

The rearrangement joins TRBV3-1 (or the pseudogene TRBV3-2) to TRBJ2-3; 7 bases agree with TRBD2. The CDR3 extends over 20 amino acids. The V gene end was trimmed by 1 base and the J gene end by 0 bases; junction bases not matched to a gene: 16. Per germline, CDR1 LGHDT and CDR2 YNNKEL (reference sequence). The chain's CDR3 is CASSQGGRSGVRTSTDTQYF. CDR3 DNA sequence: TGTGCCAGCAGCCAAGGGGGTCGCAGCGGGGTACGGACTAGCACAGATACGCAGTATTTT.

The chain recombines TRBV5-1 with TRBJ2-5, with 11 bases aligning to TRBD1. This CDR3 has 15 amino acids. Germline values: CDR1 SGHRS, CDR2 YFSETQ. Trimming took 4 bases from V and 5 from J; bases not matched to a gene: 7. Here the CDR3 reads CASSTGQGAWETQYF. The DNA of the CDR3 is TGCGCCAGCAGCACCGGACAGGGGGCGTGGGAGACCCAGTACTTC.

The V gene is TRBV5-1, the J gene TRBJ2-7, with 8 bases lining up with TRBD1. The CDR3 has 13 amino acids. Germline loops: CDR1 SGHRS, CDR2 YFSETQ. Unmatched junction bases numbered 4, after V lost 6 bases and J lost 2 bases. CDR3 DNA: TGCGCCAGCAATAGGGACAGGACCTACGAGCAGTACTTC. This translates into CASNRDRTYEQYF.

This chain uses TRBV11-3 with TRBJ2-2, with D hard to call. CDR3 size: 14 residues. Germline CDR1 and CDR2: SGHNT and YENEEA. Trimming stripped 3 bases from V and 5 bases from J, with 10 bases between. The CDR3 is CASSLAGGTGELFF. CDR3 bases: TGTGCCAGCAGCTTGGCAGGTGGGACCGGGGAGCTGTTTTTT.

This chain links TRBV19 with TRBJ2-7; 7 nucleotides line up with TRBD2. Germline values: CDR1 LNHDA, CDR2 SQIVND (reference sequence). CDR3 length: 13 amino acids. The ends lost 3 bases at V and 6 bases at J; junction bases unmatched: 5. This chain's CDR3 is CASSIKRGSEQYF. The CDR3 DNA follows: TGTGCCAGTAGTATTAAGCGGGGTAGCGAGCAGTACTTC. The variable domain in full, with the rest retrieved from reference TRBV19 and TRBJ2-7, is DGGITQSPKYLFRKEGQNVTLSCEQNLNHDAMYWYRQDPGQGLRLIYYSQIVNDFQKGDIAEGYSVSREKKESFPLTVTSAQKNPTAFYLCASSIKRGSEQYFGPGTRLTVT.

The rearrangement joins TRBV5-6 to TRBJ1-1; 7 nucleotides match TRBD1. Looked up from germline, CDR1 is SGHDT and CDR2 is YYEEEE. After removal of 4 bases from V and 7 bases from J, the junction contained 13 bases not matched to a gene. This CDR3 comprises 15 residues. This chain's CDR3 is CASSPWDRFIIEAFF. DNA of the CDR3: TGTGCCAGCAGCCCATGGGACAGATTCATTATTGAAGCTTTCTTT.

The chain is built from TRBV12-2 and TRBJ1-3. TRBV12-2 is classified as a pseudogene. The CDR3 has 19 residues. In DNA form, the CDR3 reads TGTGCAAGTCGCTTAGCGGAGAACACCAACCTTCTCTGGGGAAACACCATATATTTT. Translating it yields CASRLAENTNLLWGNTIYF.

This clone was picked up one time. The V call is TRBV7-3, the J call TRBJ2-2; 9 bases are a match to TRBD2. CDR3 size: 16 residues. Germline V gene lookup returns CDR1 SGHTA and CDR2 FQGTGA. V was pared by 1 base and J by 6 bases, with 6 bases of the junction left unmatched. The CDR3 protein is CASSLIRGRAAGELFF. The CDR3 coding sequence is TGTGCCAGCAGCTTAATTCGCGGGAGGGCCGCCGGGGAGCTGTTTTTT.

This chain uses TRBV5-6 with TRBJ2-7; 11 positions agree with TRBD2. V lost 0 bases, J lost 2 bases, and 4 bases stayed unmatched. CDR3 length: 16 residues. Germline lookup yields CDR1 SGHDT and CDR2 YYEEEE. The CDR3 bases are TGTGCCAGCAGCTTGGCCCTAGCGGGAGGAGCCTACGAGCAGTACTTC. It codes for CASSLALAGGAYEQYF. Full variable domain (missing parts from reference TRBV5-6 and TRBJ2-7): DAGVTQSPTHLIKTRGQQVTLRCSPKSGHDTVSWYQQALGQGPQFIFQYYEEEERQRGNFPDRFSGHQFPNYSSELNVNALLLGDSALYLCASSLALAGGAYEQYFGPGTRLTVT.

This clone was counted once. The chain uses TRBV15 and TRBJ1-5; D uncertain. V was clipped by 5 bases and J by 2 bases, with 19 bases between them. The CDR3 has 17 residues. CDR1 is LNHNV, CDR2 YYDKDF, per germline (reference sequence). The CDR3 DNA reads TGTGCCACCAGCGTTACGGGTCGCCCAGAGGGCAATCAGCCCCAGCATTTT. It specifies CATSVTGRPEGNQPQHF.

V and J are TRBV5-1 and TRBJ2-1, with 8 bases fitting TRBD2. Germline CDR1 is SGHRS and CDR2 is YFSETQ. This CDR3 has 16 residues. The V gene end was trimmed by 0 bases and the J gene end by 2 bases; junction bases not matched to a gene: 4. The CDR3 region is CASSLEGLGTYNEQFF. The CDR3 DNA sequence: TGCGCCAGCAGCTTGGAGGGACTAGGGACCTACAATGAGCAGTTCTTC.

On this clone itself: The same CDR3 is also encoded by other DNA sequences in this sample. The CDR3 DNA reads as TGTGCCAGCAGCAAAATACCGGGAGTAGTGAACAATGAGCAGTTCTTC. It yields the protein CASSKIPGVVNNEQFF. This chain joins TRBV6-6 and TRBJ2-1; possibly TRBD2 for D (6 bases). The V end was cut by 6 bases, the J end by 5 bases, with 20 bases between. The CDR3 spans 16 residues. Germline CDR1 is MNHNY and CDR2 is SVGAGI (reference sequence).

The chain links TRBV28 to TRBJ2-1, with 7 nucleotides matching TRBD1. From germline, CDR1 is MDHEN and CDR2 SYDVKM. The CDR3 has 16 residues. The junction had 7 bases not matched to a gene; V was cut back by 3 bases and J by 2 bases. Written as DNA, the CDR3 is TGTGCCAGCAGTTTTCGTCGGACAGGACCCTACAATGAGCAGTTCTTC. Translated: CASSFRRTGPYNEQFF.

The genes are TRBV27 and TRBJ2-1; 9 bases map to TRBD2. The V segment lost 0 bases and the J segment 4 bases; nucleotides outside the gene matches: 4. This CDR3 contains 16 residues. Per germline, CDR1 MNHEY and CDR2 SMNVEV (reference sequence). The CDR3 loop is CASSLSAGGRYNEQFF. In DNA, the CDR3 is TGTGCCAGCAGTTTATCGGCGGGAGGGAGGTACAATGAGCAGTTCTTC.

In this sample, this clone turned up once. J is TRBJ2-7 and V is TRBV28; D possibly corresponds to TRBD1 (5 bases). The CDR3 totals 15 residues. The V end lost 5 bases, the J end lost 2 bases, and 16 bases lay between the germline ends. Germline-derived CDR1 and CDR2 are MDHEN and SYDVKM. The CDR3 DNA reads as TGTGCCAGCAGTATCCAGGGTCTACCTGCCTACGAGCAGTACTTC. It specifies CASSIQGLPAYEQYF.

In DNA, the CDR3 is TGCGCCAGCAGACGAGACAGGAGCTACGAGCAGTACTTC. Protein sequence: CASRRDRSYEQYF. This rearrangement joins TRBV5-1 to TRBJ2-7, with D maybe TRBD1 (6 bases). The CDR3 spans 13 residues. With 5 bases removed from V and 3 bases from J, the gap between germline ends came to 12 bases. Germline V CDR1 and CDR2: SGHRS, YFSETQ.

The genes are TRBV28 and TRBJ1-1; perhaps TRBD1 as D (6 bases). The CDR3 length is 14 residues. Germline V gene lookup returns CDR1 MDHEN and CDR2 SYDVKM. Between the trimmed V and J ends, which lost 7 bases and 5 bases, there was a span of 17 bases. The CDR3 DNA sequence: TGTGCCAGCACCCGGGCGGGCCAGGGGACTGAAGCTTTCTTT. Protein product: CASTRAGQGTEAFF.

The rearrangement uses TRBV28 and TRBJ2-3, with 12 bases matching TRBD2. After removal of 7 bases from V and 6 bases from J, the junction contained 8 bases not matched to a gene. The CDR3 totals 15 residues. The germline V gene has CDR1 MDHEN and CDR2 SYDVKM. CDR3: CASTPTSGRGDTQYF. The CDR3 DNA is TGTGCCAGCACCCCGACTAGCGGGAGAGGCGATACGCAGTATTTT.